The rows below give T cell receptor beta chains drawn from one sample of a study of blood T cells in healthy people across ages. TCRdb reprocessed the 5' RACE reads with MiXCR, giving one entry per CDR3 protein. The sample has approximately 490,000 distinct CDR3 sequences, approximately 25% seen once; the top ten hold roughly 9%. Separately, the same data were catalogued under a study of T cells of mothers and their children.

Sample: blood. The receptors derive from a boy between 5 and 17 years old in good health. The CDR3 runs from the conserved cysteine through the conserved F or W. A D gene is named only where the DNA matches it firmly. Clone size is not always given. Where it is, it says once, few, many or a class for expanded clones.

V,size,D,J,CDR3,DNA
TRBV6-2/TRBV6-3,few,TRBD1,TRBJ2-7,CASSATQGAWEQYF,TGTGCCAGCAGCGCAACACAGGGGGCGTGGGAGCAGTACTTC
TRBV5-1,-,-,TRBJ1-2,CASSTAAGRGRSYGYTF,TGCGCCAGCAGCACCGCGGCCGGGCGGGGACGATCCTATGGCTACACCTTC
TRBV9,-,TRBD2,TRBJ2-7,CASSELAGEHYEQYF,TGTGCCAGCAGCGAGTTAGCGGGGGAACACTACGAGCAGTACTTC
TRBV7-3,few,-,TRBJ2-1,CASSPNPENEQFF,TGTGCCAGCAGCCCTAACCCCGAGAATGAGCAGTTCTTC
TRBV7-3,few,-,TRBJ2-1,CASSLMGRNEQFF,TGTGCCAGCAGCTTAATGGGGAGGAATGAGCAGTTCTTC
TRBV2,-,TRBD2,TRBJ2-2,CASSGTSGAKNTGELFF,TGTGCCAGCAGTGGGACTAGCGGGGCAAAGAACACCGGGGAGCTGTTTTTT
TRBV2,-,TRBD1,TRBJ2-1,CASGIGGPYNEQFF,TGTGCCAGCGGGATAGGGGGCCCCTACAATGAGCAGTTCTTC
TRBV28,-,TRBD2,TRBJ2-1,CASSPGTTAYNEQFF,TGTGCCAGCAGCCCCGGGACTACGGCCTACAATGAGCAGTTCTTC
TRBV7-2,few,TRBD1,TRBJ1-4,CASSLGPGGPNEKLFF,TGTGCCAGCAGCTTAGGTCCAGGGGGACCTAATGAAAAACTGTTTTTT
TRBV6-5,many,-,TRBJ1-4,CASSYSMGTGNEKLFF,TGTGCCAGCAGTTACTCGATGGGGACGGGGAATGAAAAACTGTTTTTT
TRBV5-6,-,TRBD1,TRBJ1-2,CASSPRQGWYGYTF,TGTGCCAGCAGCCCGCGACAGGGGTGGTATGGCTACACCTTC
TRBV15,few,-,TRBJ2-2,CATSRDRAINGELFF,TGTGCCACCAGCAGAGATCGAGCCATCAACGGGGAGCTGTTTTTT
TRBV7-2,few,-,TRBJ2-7,CASSTPMSGYEQYF,TGTGCCAGCAGCACTCCTATGAGTGGTTACGAGCAGTACTTC
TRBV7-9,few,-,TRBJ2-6,CASRDGANVLTF,TGTGCCAGCAGAGATGGGGCCAACGTCCTGACTTTC
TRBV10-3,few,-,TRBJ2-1,CAISPGRSSYNEQFF,TGTGCCATCAGCCCAGGGCGGAGCTCCTACAATGAGCAGTTCTTC
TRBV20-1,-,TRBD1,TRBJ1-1,CSARDGVRGGSGNTEAFF,TGCAGTGCTAGAGATGGGGTCAGGGGGGGATCCGGGAACACTGAAGCTTTCTTT
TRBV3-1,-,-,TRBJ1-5,CASSQDGGGRHQPQHF,TGTGCCAGCAGCCAAGATGGGGGGGGTCGGCATCAGCCCCAGCATTTT
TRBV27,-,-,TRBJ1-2,CASSSDRHGYTF,TGTGCCAGCAGTTCCGACAGACATGGCTACACCTTC
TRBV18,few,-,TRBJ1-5,CASSPLGQYNQPQHF,TGTGCCAGCTCACCACTCGGGCAGTACAATCAGCCCCAGCATTTT
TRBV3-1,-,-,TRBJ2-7,CASRQDLTNSYEQYF,TGTGCCAGCAGGCAAGATCTGACTAACTCCTACGAGCAGTACTTC
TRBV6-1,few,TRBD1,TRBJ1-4,CASSGSGTGAKEKLFF,TGTGCCAGCAGTGGATCCGGGACAGGGGCGAAAGAAAAACTGTTTTTT
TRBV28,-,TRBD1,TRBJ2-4,CAGSSRDSLPKNIQYF,TGTGCCGGCAGTTCCCGGGACAGCCTCCCCAAAAACATTCAGTACTTC
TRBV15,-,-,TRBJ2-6,CATSSQDGNSGANVLTF,TGTGCCACCAGCAGCCAGGACGGAAACTCTGGGGCCAACGTCCTGACTTTC
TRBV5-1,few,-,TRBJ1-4,CASSLDRYNEKLFF,TGCGCCAGCAGCCTAGACAGGTATAATGAAAAACTGTTTTTT
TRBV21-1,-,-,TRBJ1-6,CASSNRGTTNSPLHF,TGTGCCAGCAGCAACCGCGGGACAACGAATTCACCCCTCCACTTT
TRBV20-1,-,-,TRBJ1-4,CSASKSNNEKLFF,TGCAGTGCTAGCAAAAGTAATAATGAAAAACTGTTTTTT
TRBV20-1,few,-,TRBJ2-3,CSARIEGKPDTQYF,TGCAGTGCTAGAATTGAGGGCAAACCAGATACGCAGTATTTT
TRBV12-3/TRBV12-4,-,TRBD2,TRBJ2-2,CASSLAARNTGELFF,TGTGCCAGCAGTCTAGCGGCGAGGAACACCGGGGAGCTGTTTTTT
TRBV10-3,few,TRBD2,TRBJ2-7,CAIRGGAGGYEQYF,TGTGCCATCAGGGGAGGGGCGGGAGGGTACGAGCAGTACTTC
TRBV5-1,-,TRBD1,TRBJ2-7,CASSWSRDRGYEQYF,TGCGCCAGCAGCTGGAGCCGGGACAGGGGTTACGAGCAGTACTTC
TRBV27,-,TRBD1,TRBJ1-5,CASSQSGTGGLQPQHF,TGTGCCAGCAGTCAGAGCGGGACAGGGGGGTTACAGCCCCAGCATTTT
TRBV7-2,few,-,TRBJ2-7,CASSSGAYSYEQYF,TGTGCCAGCAGCTCGGGAGCCTACTCCTACGAGCAGTACTTC
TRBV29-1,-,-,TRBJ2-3,CSVDYSSTDTQYF,TGCAGCGTTGACTACTCTAGCACAGATACGCAGTATTTT
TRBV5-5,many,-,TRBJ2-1,CASSSGGGAVNEQFF,TGTGCCAGCAGCTCCGGAGGGGGGGCCGTAAATGAGCAGTTCTTC
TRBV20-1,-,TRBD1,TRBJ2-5,CSARTIWDRGSSAGLETQYF,TGCAGTGCTAGAACGATTTGGGACAGGGGCTCTTCTGCCGGGTTGGAGACCCAGTACTTC
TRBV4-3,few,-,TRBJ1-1,CASSQDYGGLNTEAFF,TGCGCCAGCAGCCAAGATTACGGGGGTCTGAACACTGAAGCTTTCTTT
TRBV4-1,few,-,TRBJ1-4,CASSQGRQGATNEKLFF,TGCGCCAGCAGCCAAGGGCGGCAGGGTGCGACTAATGAAAAACTGTTTTTT
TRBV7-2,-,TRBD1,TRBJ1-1,CASRKRTGEAFF,TGTGCCAGCAGGAAAAGGACAGGTGAAGCTTTCTTT
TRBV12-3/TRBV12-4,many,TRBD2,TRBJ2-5,CASSLNAGDPYF,TGTGCCAGCAGTTTAAACGCGGGGGACCCCTACTTC
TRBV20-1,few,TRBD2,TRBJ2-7,CSASALAGDSLTYEQYF,TGCAGTGCTAGTGCACTAGCGGGGGACTCTTTGACCTACGAGCAGTACTTC
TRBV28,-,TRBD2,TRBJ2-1,CASSPPPGLAASPYNEQFF,TGTGCCAGCAGCCCACCACCGGGACTAGCGGCCTCCCCCTACAATGAGCAGTTCTTC
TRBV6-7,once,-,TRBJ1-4,CASRGRMNEKLFF,TGTGCCAGCAGGGGACGGATGAATGAAAAACTGTTTTTT
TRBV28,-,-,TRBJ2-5,CASSPSHSYQETQYF,TGTGCCAGCAGTCCCTCCCATTCGTACCAAGAGACCCAGTACTTC
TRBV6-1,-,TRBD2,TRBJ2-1,CASTRQSSGNEQFF,TGTGCCAGCACCAGGCAGTCTAGCGGAAATGAGCAGTTCTTC
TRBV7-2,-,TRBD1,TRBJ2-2,CASSSGRPGQGYPGELFF,TGTGCCAGCAGCTCCGGACGACCGGGACAGGGTTATCCCGGGGAGCTGTTTTTT
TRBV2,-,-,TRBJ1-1,CASSVGGAEAFF,TGTGCCAGCAGTGTAGGAGGGGCTGAAGCTTTCTTT
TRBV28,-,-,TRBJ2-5,CASSQGGAWTQYF,TGTGCCAGCAGTCAGGGGGGGGCGTGGACCCAGTACTTC
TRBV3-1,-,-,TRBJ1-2,CASSRDTLGYGYTF,TGTGCCAGCAGCCGAGACACCCTGGGCTATGGCTACACCTTC
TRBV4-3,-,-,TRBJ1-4,CASSQEKGELNEKLFF,TGCGCCAGCAGCCAAGAAAAGGGGGAGCTGAATGAAAAACTGTTTTTT
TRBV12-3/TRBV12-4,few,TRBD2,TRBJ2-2,CASSARGGPNTGELLF,TGTGCCAGCAGCGCGCGGGGAGGGCCTAACACCGGGGAGCTGCTTTTT
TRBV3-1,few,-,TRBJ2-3,CASSQAWQEVTDTQYF,TGTGCCAGCAGCCAAGCTTGGCAGGAGGTCACAGATACGCAGTATTTT
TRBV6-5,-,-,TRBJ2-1,CASSPTSLSYNEQFF,TGTGCCAGCAGTCCCACTAGCCTTTCCTACAATGAGCAGTTCTTC
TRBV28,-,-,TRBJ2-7,CASSLLRAGNEQYF,TGTGCCAGCAGTTTACTGAGGGCCGGGAACGAGCAGTACTTC
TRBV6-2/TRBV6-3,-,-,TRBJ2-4,CASSTGLGKNIQYF,TGTGCCAGCAGTACAGGGTTGGGCAAAAACATTCAGTACTTC
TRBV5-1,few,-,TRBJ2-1,CASSFDLPSSNEQFF,TGCGCCAGCAGCTTCGACCTCCCGTCGTCGAATGAGCAGTTCTTC
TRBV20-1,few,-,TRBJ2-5,CSADGQQFQETQYF,TGCAGTGCTGACGGACAGCAATTCCAAGAGACCCAGTACTTC
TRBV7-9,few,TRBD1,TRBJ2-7,CASSLGRQGLIDEQYF,TGTGCCAGCAGCTTAGGCCGACAGGGGTTAATAGACGAGCAGTACTTC
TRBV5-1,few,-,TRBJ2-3,CASSGTFGRRMITDTQYF,TGCGCCAGCAGCGGTACCTTCGGCAGGAGAATGATCACAGATACGCAGTATTTT
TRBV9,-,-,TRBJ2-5,CASSATDGQETQYF,TGTGCCAGCAGCGCCACGGACGGCCAAGAGACCCAGTACTTC